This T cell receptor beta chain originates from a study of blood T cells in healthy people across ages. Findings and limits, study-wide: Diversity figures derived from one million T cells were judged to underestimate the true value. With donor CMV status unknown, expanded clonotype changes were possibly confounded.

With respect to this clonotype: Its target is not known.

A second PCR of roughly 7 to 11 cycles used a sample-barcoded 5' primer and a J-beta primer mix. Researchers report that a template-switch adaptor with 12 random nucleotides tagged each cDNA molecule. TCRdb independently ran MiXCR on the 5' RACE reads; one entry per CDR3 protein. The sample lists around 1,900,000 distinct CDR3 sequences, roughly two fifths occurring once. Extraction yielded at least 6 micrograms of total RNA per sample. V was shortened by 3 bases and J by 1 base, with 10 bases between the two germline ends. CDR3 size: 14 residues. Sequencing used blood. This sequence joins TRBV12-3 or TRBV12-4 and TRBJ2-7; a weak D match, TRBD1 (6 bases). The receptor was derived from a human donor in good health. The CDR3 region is CASSFKGVSYEQYF. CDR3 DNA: TGTGCCAGCAGTTTTAAGGGGGTATCCTACGAGCAGTACTTC.